Shown below are 22 T cell receptor beta chains from a single sample sequenced in a study of shared clonotypes between healthy human individuals. Profiled with immunoSEQ multiplex PCR; TCRdb holds only in-frame clones, not every one. In the table there are 2 million to 2.5 million clones, approximately 94% of which are singletons. The naive CD8 population came from CD45RO-negative cells selected for CCR7, without terminally differentiated effector memory CD45RA+ cells. Sequencing was done on a sample of naive CD8+ T cells sorted from blood. The source is a man aged 18 to 29 in good health.

V usage is TRBV27 and J usage is TRBJ1-4; TRBD1 agrees at 7 bases. The CDR3 has 15 amino acids. V shed 6 bases and J 8 bases; nucleotides not matched to a gene: 12. CDR1 is MNHEY and CDR2 is SMNVEV in the germline V gene (reference sequence). This CDR3 reads CASSSAGTVGEKLFF. CDR3 in DNA: TGTGCCAGCAGCTCCGCCGGGACAGTCGGCGAAAAACTGTTTTTT.

This chain links TRBV5-1 with TRBJ2-5, with a possible D match to TRBD1 (6 bases). Trimming left V 7 bases short and J 1 base short, with 17 bases between. CDR1 is SGHRS, CDR2 YFSETQ, per germline. The CDR3 is 15 residues long. The CDR3 sequence: CASHPYGQFQETQYF. CDR3 nucleotides: TGCGCCAGCCATCCTTACGGACAGTTCCAAGAGACCCAGTACTTC. Complete variable domain (other parts from reference TRBV5-1 and TRBJ2-5): KAGVTQTPRYLIKTRGQQVTLSCSPISGHRSVSWYQQTPGQGLQFLFEYFSETQRNKGNFPGRFSGRQFSNSRSEMNVSTLELGDSALYLCASHPYGQFQETQYFGPGTRLLVL.

This chain uses TRBV5-1 with TRBJ2-7; D is perhaps TRBD1 or TRBD2 (6 bases each). Deletions cut 4 bases from V and 5 bases from J, with 22 bases between. CDR1 is SGHRS, CDR2 YFSETQ, per germline. The CDR3 length is 16 residues. This CDR3 reads CASSEPFQGPGDEQYF. The CDR3 DNA follows: TGCGCCAGCAGCGAGCCTTTTCAGGGGCCGGGGGACGAGCAGTACTTC.

The chain is built from TRBV7-2 and TRBJ1-2; D gene unclear. V was shortened by 2 bases and J by 8 bases, with 6 bases between the two germline ends. CDR1 is SGHTA and CDR2 is FQGNSA in the germline V gene. The CDR3 covers 11 residues. The CDR3 sequence: CASSLLGGYTF. Here the CDR3 DNA reads TGTGCCAGCAGCTTACTAGGGGGCTACACCTTC.

About this clone: The same CDR3 also results from other DNA sequences found in this sample. The V and J genes are TRBV5-4 and TRBJ2-7; TRBD1 might be the D (6 bases). The CDR3 is made up of 14 amino acids. Germline V gene sequence: CDR1 SGHNT, CDR2 YYREEE (reference sequence). The V end was cut by 4 bases, the J end by 1 base, with 12 bases between. The CDR3 nucleotides are TGTGCCAGCAGCCCCGCACAGGGTTCCTACGAGCAGTACTTC. This gives the protein CASSPAQGSYEQYF.

This chain links TRBV5-1 with TRBJ2-1; tentative D call: TRBD2 (5 bases). Trimming took 0 bases from V and 7 from J, leaving 11 bases between them. The CDR3 is 14 residues long. Germline lookup yields CDR1 SGHRS and CDR2 YFSETQ. The CDR3 region is CASSLVGLLNEQFF. The CDR3 coding sequence is TGCGCCAGCAGCTTGGTAGGACTCCTGAATGAGCAGTTCTTC. The whole variable domain, remainder taken from reference TRBV5-1 and TRBJ2-1, is KAGVTQTPRYLIKTRGQQVTLSCSPISGHRSVSWYQQTPGQGLQFLFEYFSETQRNKGNFPGRFSGRQFSNSRSEMNVSTLELGDSALYLCASSLVGLLNEQFFGPGTRLTVL.

The chain uses TRBV4-1 and TRBJ2-1; D unclear. Germline values: CDR1 MGHRA, CDR2 YSYEKL. The CDR3 totals 13 residues. V was clipped by 1 base and J by 10 bases, with 11 bases between them. CDR3 region: CASSQADANEQFF. Here the CDR3 DNA reads TGCGCCAGCAGCCAAGCTGACGCGAACGAGCAGTTCTTC.

This chain joins TRBV5-6 and TRBJ1-5; D unresolved. V was shortened by 2 bases and J by 0 bases, with 6 bases between the two germline ends. Germline assignment: CDR1 SGHDT and CDR2 YYEEEE. CDR3 length: 14 amino acids. The CDR3 DNA reads TGTGCCAGCAGCTTCTCCACTAGCAATCAGCCCCAGCATTTT. Its translation: CASSFSTSNQPQHF. Using reference TRBV5-6 and TRBJ1-5 for the parts outside the CDR3, the full variable domain is DAGVTQSPTHLIKTRGQQVTLRCSPKSGHDTVSWYQQALGQGPQFIFQYYEEEERQRGNFPDRFSGHQFPNYSSELNVNALLLGDSALYLCASSFSTSNQPQHFGDGTRLSIL.

The rearrangement links TRBV6-4 to TRBJ2-7; tentatively, D is TRBD2 (6 bases). Looked up from germline, CDR1 is MRHNA and CDR2 is SNTAGT. V was pared by 3 bases and J by 0 bases, with 15 bases between. This CDR3 region has 16 residues. In DNA form, the CDR3 reads TGTGCCAGCAGTGAATTTATGAGGGACTCCTCCTACGAGCAGTACTTC. Translation: CASSEFMRDSSYEQYF.

A single count supports this clone. The chain has TRBV19 and TRBJ1-2; D gene unclear. The germline V and J ends were trimmed by 1 base and 4 bases, with 7 bases remaining between them. CDR3 length: 13 amino acids. Germline V gene data show CDR1 as LNHDA and CDR2 as SQIVND (reference sequence). The CDR3 sequence: CASSIGLTYGYTF. CDR3 in DNA: TGTGCCAGTAGTATAGGACTGACCTATGGCTACACCTTC.

The chain employs TRBV4-3 and TRBJ2-7; D gene unclear. This CDR3 comprises 14 residues. Per germline, CDR1 LGHNA and CDR2 YSLEER. With 0 bases removed from V and 0 bases from J, the gap between germline ends came to 6 bases. CDR3 region: CASSQDKGSYEQYF. The CDR3, as DNA: TGCGCCAGCAGCCAAGACAAGGGCTCCTACGAGCAGTACTTC.

This clone was recorded once. The chain couples TRBV6-5 to TRBJ1-2; D is uncertain. The V and J ends lost 2 bases and 8 bases respectively, with 15 bases between them. Germline CDR1 reads MNHEY; CDR2 reads SVGAGI. This CDR3 is built from 14 residues. The CDR3 region is CASSYGGREKGYTF. In DNA, the CDR3 is TGTGCCAGCAGTTACGGAGGGAGGGAGAAGGGCTACACCTTC.

The J gene is TRBJ2-3, the V gene TRBV19, with TRBD1 as a possible D gene (6 bases). This CDR3 region has 15 residues. Germline CDR1 and CDR2: LNHDA and SQIVND (reference sequence). Trimming removed 6 bases at V and 0 bases at J, with 13 bases between. DNA of the CDR3: TGTGCCAGTAGCACCCGGACAGAGAGCACAGATACGCAGTATTTT. Translation: CASSTRTESTDTQYF.

The chain combines TRBV27 with TRBJ1-5, with a possible D match to TRBD1 (5 bases). Trimming cost V 1 base and J 2 bases, with 15 bases left between them. This CDR3 comprises 17 residues. Germline CDR1 MNHEY, CDR2 SMNVEV (reference sequence). The CDR3 spells CASSLLSGDVGNQPQHF. The DNA for the CDR3 is TGTGCCAGCAGTTTATTGTCCGGGGACGTGGGCAATCAGCCCCAGCATTTT.

The CDR3 loop is CAGQVSSYEQYF. The CDR3 DNA reads TGTGCCGGACAGGTTAGCTCCTACGAGCAGTACTTC. V is TRBV30 and J is TRBJ2-7, with 7 bases that match TRBD1. Trimming took 8 bases from V and 0 from J; bases not matched to a gene: 4. Germline lookup yields CDR1 GTSNPN and CDR2 SVGIG (reference sequence). There are 12 residues in the CDR3.

The rearrangement joins TRBV30 to TRBJ2-2; D is ambiguous. This CDR3 comprises 14 residues. The V gene lost 2 bases and the J gene lost 1 base, with 8 bases spanning the gap. Germline V CDR1 and CDR2: GTSNPN, SVGIG (reference sequence). The CDR3: CAWSPAGNTGELFF. Written as DNA, the CDR3 is TGTGCCTGGAGTCCGGCAGGGAACACCGGGGAGCTGTTTTTT. Together with reference TRBV30 and TRBJ2-2, the CDR3 gives the full variable domain: SQTIHQWPATLVQPVGSPLSLECTVEGTSNPNLYWYRQAAGRGLQLLFYSVGIGQISSEVPQNLSASRPQDRQFILSSKKLLLSDSGFYLCAWSPAGNTGELFFGEGSRLTVL.

This clone occurred once. V gene TRBV30 combines with J gene TRBJ2-1; 13 nucleotides match TRBD2. The V gene end was trimmed by 4 bases and the J gene end by 8 bases; junction bases not matched to a gene: 14. Germline CDR1 reads GTSNPN; CDR2 reads SVGIG (reference sequence). The CDR3 has 17 amino acids. The CDR3 region has the DNA TGTGCCTGGACCGTCTCGATTACTAGCGGGGGGGCCGATGAGCAGTTCTTC. Protein sequence: CAWTVSITSGGADEQFF. The entire variable domain, with the rest obtained from reference TRBV30 and TRBJ2-1, is as follows: SQTIHQWPATLVQPVGSPLSLECTVEGTSNPNLYWYRQAAGRGLQLLFYSVGIGQISSEVPQNLSASRPQDRQFILSSKKLLLSDSGFYLCAWTVSITSGGADEQFFGPGTRLTVL.

This sequence joins TRBV7-9 and TRBJ1-4; D might be TRBD1 (5 bases). V was pared by 5 bases and J by 10 bases, with 17 bases between. The V gene's germline CDR1 is SEHNR and CDR2 FQNEAQ (reference sequence). This CDR3 is 14 amino acids long. The DNA of the CDR3 is TGTGCCAGCAGCCCTAGCCCAGGGACGGCAAAACTGTTTTTT. Protein: CASSPSPGTAKLFF.

The J gene is TRBJ2-7, the V gene TRBV5-4; the D is unclear. Germline V CDR1 and CDR2: SGHNT, YYREEE (reference sequence). This CDR3 contains 12 residues. Trimming removed 3 bases at V and 5 bases at J, with 9 bases between. The CDR3 region is CASSSRPDEQYF. CDR3 coding DNA: TGTGCCAGCAGCTCCCGTCCCGACGAGCAGTACTTC.

This chain uses TRBV4-3 with TRBJ1-2; no clear D gene. The CDR3 loop spans 16 amino acids. Germline CDR1 LGHNA, CDR2 YSLEER. Trimming cost V 0 bases and J 2 bases, with 13 bases left between them. CDR3 sequence: CASSQDSGSTNYGYTF. The CDR3 DNA sequence: TGCGCCAGCAGCCAAGATAGCGGCAGTACGAACTATGGCTACACCTTC.

This sequence joins TRBV4-2 and TRBJ2-3; D unclear. From germline, CDR1 is LGHNA and CDR2 YNFKEQ. The length of the CDR3 is 15 residues. The germline V and J ends were trimmed by 4 bases and 0 bases, with 11 bases remaining between them. CDR3 protein: CASSPEATSTDTQYF. The CDR3 DNA follows: TGTGCCAGCAGCCCCGAGGCAACTAGCACAGATACGCAGTATTTT.

The rearrangement uses TRBV7-2 and TRBJ1-4; D gene uncertain. V was shortened by 2 bases and J by 8 bases, with 9 bases between the two germline ends. The germline gives CDR1 SGHTA, CDR2 FQGNSA. CDR3 length: 13 residues. The CDR3 here is CASSLSLFEKLFF. The CDR3 DNA reads TGTGCCAGCAGCTTATCCTTATTCGAAAAACTGTTTTTT.